Reported below is one T cell receptor (beta chain). This specimen comes from a study of OX40 agonist ivuxolimab in advanced cancers. As for the study in general: Two patients with cutaneous melanoma and one with hepatocellular carcinoma, three in total, showed partial responses.

Any history of autoimmune disease or systemic immunosuppression disqualified patients. The investigators sampled blood at baseline, at cycle 4 day 1, and at cycle 7 day 1. The data were produced by immunoSEQ multiplex PCR, yet TCRdb's version contains in-frame clones alone and is incomplete. The data show some 33,000 clones, roughly 82% seen once. Germline V CDR1 and CDR2: MNHNS, SASEGT. There are 14 residues in the CDR3. The J segment lost 8 bases and the V segment lost 6 bases, leaving 11 bases of the junction unmatched. The sequence was collected from an adult with an advanced solid tumor such as melanoma, head and neck, liver or kidney cancer. Sequencing used CD4+ or CD8+ T cells sorted from blood, obtained in a trial of the OX40 agonist ivuxolimab. This chain connects TRBV6-1 to TRBJ1-1, with TRBD1 matching 8 bases. This CDR3 reads CASREWTGSAEAFF. The CDR3 DNA follows: TGTGCCAGCAGGGAATGGACAGGGTCTGCCGAAGCTTTCTTT.